A selection of T cell receptor beta chains follows, all from one sample in a study of blood T cell repertoires in COVID-19. The table came from immunoSEQ multiplex PCR; TCRdb's copy has only in-frame clones and leaves some out. Among 97,000 or so clones listed, approximately 90% were seen once. Material for sequencing was peripheral blood. The source of these receptors is a man aged 45-65 years with active COVID-19. CDR3s include the opening cysteine and the closing phenylalanine or tryptophan. D genes are given only for firm matches. Only some rows state a clone size, as once, few, many or a class for expanded clones.

d_gene: TRBD1; v_gene: TRBV5-6; j_gene: TRBJ2-3; abundance: NA; CDR3nt: TGTGCCAGCAGCTTGCAGGGGGCAGATACGCAGTATTTT; CDR3aa: CASSLQGADTQYF
d_gene: TRBD2; v_gene: TRBV18; j_gene: TRBJ2-5; abundance: NA; CDR3nt: TGTGCCAGCTCACCAGGACTAGCCGAAGAGACCCAGTACTTC; CDR3aa: CASSPGLAEETQYF
d_gene: TRBD1; v_gene: TRBV12-3/TRBV12-4; j_gene: TRBJ1-1; abundance: NA; CDR3nt: TGTGCCAGCACCGGGACAGGGGCCCAAGCTTTCTTT; CDR3aa: CASTGTGAQAFF
d_gene: NA; v_gene: TRBV6-6; j_gene: TRBJ2-7; abundance: NA; CDR3nt: TGTGCCAGCAGGGACTCGGGGGGCTTCTACGAGCAGTACTTC; CDR3aa: CASRDSGGFYEQYF
d_gene: NA; v_gene: TRBV3-1/TRBV3-2; j_gene: TRBJ2-2; abundance: NA; CDR3nt: TGTGCCAGCAGCCAAATTTATAAAACCGGGGAGCTGTTTTTT; CDR3aa: CASSQIYKTGELFF
d_gene: TRBD1; v_gene: TRBV30; j_gene: TRBJ1-3; abundance: once; CDR3nt: TGTGCCTGGAGCGGGACAGGGGGGTCTGGAAACACCATATATTTT; CDR3aa: CAWSGTGGSGNTIYF
d_gene: NA; v_gene: TRBV5-1; j_gene: TRBJ1-4; abundance: NA; CDR3nt: TGCGCCAGCAGCTCGTTCCCCGCAACTAATGAAAAACTGTTTTTT; CDR3aa: CASSSFPATNEKLFF
d_gene: NA; v_gene: TRBV5-1; j_gene: TRBJ1-6; abundance: few; CDR3nt: TGCGCCAGCAGCCTAGGACAGCGGAATTCACCCCTCCACTTT; CDR3aa: CASSLGQRNSPLHF
d_gene: TRBD1; v_gene: TRBV11-1; j_gene: TRBJ1-6; abundance: NA; CDR3nt: TGTGCCAGCAGCATCCGGGACAGGGGTTCACCCCTCCACTTT; CDR3aa: CASSIRDRGSPLHF
d_gene: NA; v_gene: TRBV3-1/TRBV3-2; j_gene: TRBJ1-1; abundance: NA; CDR3nt: TGTGCCAGCAGCCTCACCGGGGCTGAAGCTTTCTTT; CDR3aa: CASSLTGAEAFF
d_gene: NA; v_gene: TRBV2; j_gene: TRBJ1-5; abundance: once; CDR3nt: TGTGCCAGCAGTGAAGCGAGGCAGTCCAATCAGCCCCAGCATTTT; CDR3aa: CASSEARQSNQPQHF
d_gene: NA; v_gene: TRBV6-5; j_gene: TRBJ1-1; abundance: NA; CDR3nt: TGTGCCAGCAGCTTAGGACAGACGAACACTGAAGCTTTCTTT; CDR3aa: CASSLGQTNTEAFF
d_gene: TRBD2; v_gene: TRBV29-1; j_gene: TRBJ2-7; abundance: NA; CDR3nt: TGCAGCGTTCTGGGAGGGAGGATTGGCGAGCAGTACTTC; CDR3aa: CSVLGGRIGEQYF
d_gene: NA; v_gene: TRBV4-1; j_gene: TRBJ1-3; abundance: few; CDR3nt: TGCGCCAGCAGCCAAGAGGAGGTAATCTCTGGAAACACCATATATTTT; CDR3aa: CASSQEEVISGNTIYF
d_gene: TRBD2; v_gene: TRBV5-1; j_gene: TRBJ2-2; abundance: few; CDR3nt: TGCGCCAGCAGCTTGCCGGGGGGACCGAACACCGGGGAGCTGTTTTTT; CDR3aa: CASSLPGGPNTGELFF
d_gene: NA; v_gene: TRBV4-2; j_gene: TRBJ2-7; abundance: NA; CDR3nt: TGTGCCAGCAGCCAAGAGCTAGACTCTTTATCTTACGAGCAGTACTTC; CDR3aa: CASSQELDSLSYEQYF
d_gene: TRBD1; v_gene: TRBV4-2; j_gene: TRBJ2-2; abundance: NA; CDR3nt: TGTGCCAGCAGCCAAGAAAAGGGGGCGGCGAACACCGGGGAGCTGTTTTTT; CDR3aa: CASSQEKGAANTGELFF
d_gene: NA; v_gene: TRBV9; j_gene: TRBJ2-3; abundance: NA; CDR3nt: TGTGCCAGCAGCGTAGAAGTAATGGGCGGGCCCACAGATACGCAGTATTTT; CDR3aa: CASSVEVMGGPTDTQYF
d_gene: TRBD1; v_gene: TRBV11-2; j_gene: TRBJ1-3; abundance: few; CDR3nt: TGTGCCAGCAGCTCCCGGACAGGGTCCTACTCTGGAAACACCATATATTTT; CDR3aa: CASSSRTGSYSGNTIYF
d_gene: TRBD1; v_gene: TRBV12-3/TRBV12-4; j_gene: TRBJ1-1; abundance: NA; CDR3nt: TGTGCCAGCAGTCCCGTTAGGACAGGTCAAGCTTTCTTT; CDR3aa: CASSPVRTGQAFF
d_gene: NA; v_gene: TRBV2; j_gene: TRBJ1-5; abundance: NA; CDR3nt: TGTGCCAGTGGAGATGATAGCAATCAGCCCCAGCATTTT; CDR3aa: CASGDDSNQPQHF
d_gene: NA; v_gene: TRBV6-5; j_gene: TRBJ1-3; abundance: NA; CDR3nt: TGTGCCAGCAGTTCCAGGGGTTTTGGAAACACCATATATTTT; CDR3aa: CASSSRGFGNTIYF
d_gene: TRBD2; v_gene: TRBV4-1; j_gene: TRBJ2-5; abundance: few; CDR3nt: TGCGCCAGCAGCCGAGATCTAGCGGGGATGGAGACCCAGTACTTC; CDR3aa: CASSRDLAGMETQYF
d_gene: TRBD2; v_gene: TRBV5-1; j_gene: TRBJ2-3; abundance: NA; CDR3nt: TGCGCCAGCAGCTTGTGGACTAGCGGGGCAGATACGCAGTATTTT; CDR3aa: CASSLWTSGADTQYF
d_gene: NA; v_gene: TRBV30; j_gene: TRBJ1-2; abundance: NA; CDR3nt: TGTGCCTGGAGTGTAAGAAGGGGCTATGGCTACACCTTC; CDR3aa: CAWSVRRGYGYTF
d_gene: TRBD1; v_gene: TRBV2; j_gene: TRBJ2-5; abundance: NA; CDR3nt: TGTGCCAGCAGACCCGCGACAGGGGGGCAAGAGACCCAGTACTTC; CDR3aa: CASRPATGGQETQYF
d_gene: TRBD2; v_gene: TRBV25-1; j_gene: TRBJ2-2; abundance: once; CDR3nt: TGTGCCAGCAGCGTAGCGGGGGGGCCCACCGGGGAGCTGTTTTTT; CDR3aa: CASSVAGGPTGELFF
d_gene: NA; v_gene: TRBV4-2; j_gene: TRBJ2-1; abundance: NA; CDR3nt: TGTGCCAGCAGCCAAGTGGGCGGTAGGGAGAATGAGCAGTTCTTC; CDR3aa: CASSQVGGRENEQFF
d_gene: NA; v_gene: TRBV7-2; j_gene: TRBJ1-6; abundance: NA; CDR3nt: TGTGCCTCGCTCGGAGGCCGGGGGAATTCACCCCTCCACTTT; CDR3aa: CASLGGRGNSPLHF
d_gene: TRBD1; v_gene: TRBV13; j_gene: TRBJ1-2; abundance: NA; CDR3nt: TGTGCCAGCAGCTTAATTGGAGTCCCAGGGGGAGACTATGGCTACACCTTC; CDR3aa: CASSLIGVPGGDYGYTF
d_gene: TRBD2; v_gene: TRBV5-4; j_gene: TRBJ2-5; abundance: NA; CDR3nt: TGTGCCAGCAGCTTGAGACTAGCGGGGTTTGAGACCCAGTACTTC; CDR3aa: CASSLRLAGFETQYF
d_gene: TRBD2; v_gene: TRBV19; j_gene: TRBJ2-3; abundance: NA; CDR3nt: TGTGCCAGCCGACGGGAGGCCAGCACAGATACGCAGTATTTT; CDR3aa: CASRREASTDTQYF
d_gene: NA; v_gene: TRBV4-1; j_gene: TRBJ1-1; abundance: NA; CDR3nt: TGCGCCAGCAGCCAAGAGTTGGGGCGTACTGAAGCTTTCTTT; CDR3aa: CASSQELGRTEAFF
d_gene: TRBD1; v_gene: TRBV4-2; j_gene: TRBJ1-1; abundance: once; CDR3nt: TGTGCCAGCAGCCAAACGGACAGGGGTGACGCTTTCTTT; CDR3aa: CASSQTDRGDAFF
d_gene: TRBD1; v_gene: TRBV5-6; j_gene: TRBJ1-1; abundance: NA; CDR3nt: TGTGCCAGCAGCTGGTCCATGCGACAGGGGATGAACACTGAAGCTTTCTTT; CDR3aa: CASSWSMRQGMNTEAFF
d_gene: TRBD2; v_gene: TRBV4-2; j_gene: TRBJ2-1; abundance: NA; CDR3nt: TGTGCCAGCAGCCCTGGCCGGGGGGAGCGGGGGAGCTCCTACAATGAGCAGTTCTTC; CDR3aa: CASSPGRGERGSSYNEQFF
d_gene: TRBD1; v_gene: TRBV3-1/TRBV3-2; j_gene: TRBJ2-1; abundance: NA; CDR3nt: TGTGCCAGCGGGCAGGGGGCCTCCTACAATGAGCAGTTCTTC; CDR3aa: CASGQGASYNEQFF
d_gene: NA; v_gene: TRBV30; j_gene: TRBJ1-2; abundance: NA; CDR3nt: TGTGCCTTATCTACAGGCGTTGGAGGCTACACCTTC; CDR3aa: CALSTGVGGYTF
d_gene: NA; v_gene: TRBV30; j_gene: TRBJ2-7; abundance: NA; CDR3nt: TGTGCCTGGACCCCGAGGACTAAGCTATACTACGAGCAGTACTTC; CDR3aa: CAWTPRTKLYYEQYF
d_gene: TRBD1; v_gene: TRBV2; j_gene: TRBJ1-2; abundance: NA; CDR3nt: TGTGCCAGCGACAGGGCCCACACTGGGGGCAAATATGGCTACACCTTC; CDR3aa: CASDRAHTGGKYGYTF